This T cell receptor beta chain is drawn from a study of beta chain features in type 1 diabetes. Study-level information: Examination of sorted cells across all samples involved 100 million or so cells. Study conclusions and caveats: Individuals with type 1 diabetes displayed fewer insertions and more deletions at VDJ junctions. Moderate but significant shortening of TCRB CDR3s was recorded in all four CD4+ subsets from Type 1 diabetes patients.

Only a few counts were recorded for this clone. The target antigen is unknown. A CD45RO/CCR7/CD25/CD127/CD95/CD27 panel sorted naive, central memory, regulatory and stem cell-like memory CD4+ cells. Without exception, sorted populations had purity beyond 95%. Sequencing targeted expressed TCRB transcripts, as all isolated RNA had been reverse transcribed. This table comes from immunoSEQ multiplex PCR, and its TCRdb copy is limited to in-frame clones, with some not included. The profile shows 600,000 or so clones, around 15% of them singletons. The CDR3 is 11 amino acids. Trimming stripped 5 bases from V and 8 bases from J, with 9 bases between. Germline-derived CDR1 and CDR2 are MGHDK and SYGVNS.

The sample comprised naive CD4+ T cells from blood. V and J are TRBV25-1 and TRBJ1-2; possible D gene TRBD1, 5 bases. This sequence was found in a man between 18 and 29 years old with type 1 diabetes. The CDR3 spells CASSYPGGYTF. The CDR3 DNA follows: TGTGCCAGCAGTTATCCAGGGGGCTACACCTTC.